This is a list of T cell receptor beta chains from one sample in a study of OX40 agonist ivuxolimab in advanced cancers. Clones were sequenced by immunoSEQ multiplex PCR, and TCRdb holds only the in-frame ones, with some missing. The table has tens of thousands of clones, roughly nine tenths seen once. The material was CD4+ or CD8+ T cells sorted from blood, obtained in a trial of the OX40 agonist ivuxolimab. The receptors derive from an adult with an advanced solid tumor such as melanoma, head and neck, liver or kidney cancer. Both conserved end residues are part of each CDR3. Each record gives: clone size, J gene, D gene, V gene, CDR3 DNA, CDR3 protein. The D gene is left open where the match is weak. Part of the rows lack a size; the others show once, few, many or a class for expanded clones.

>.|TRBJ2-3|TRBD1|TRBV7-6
TGTGCCAGCAGCTTAGCGCGAGGGGGCGTCACAGATACGCAGTATTTT
CASSLARGGVTDTQYF
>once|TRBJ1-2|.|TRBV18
TGTGCCAGCTCACCACTTCCAGACCTTAACTATGGCTACACCTTC
CASSPLPDLNYGYTF
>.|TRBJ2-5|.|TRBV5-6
TGTGCCAGCAGCTTACCAGGGAAGTTCGAAGAGACCCAGTACTTC
CASSLPGKFEETQYF
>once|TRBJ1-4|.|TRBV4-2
TGTGCCAGCAGCCAAGAGGGGCAGCAGAATGAAAAACTGTTTTTT
CASSQEGQQNEKLFF
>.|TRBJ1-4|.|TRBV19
TGTGCCAGTAGTATAGGGGGTGACAACGGTCAACTGTTTTTT
CASSIGGDNGQLFF
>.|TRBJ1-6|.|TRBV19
TGTGCCAGTAGTATAAGGAAGAGCACACCCCTCCACTTT
CASSIRKSTPLHF
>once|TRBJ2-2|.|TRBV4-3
TGCGCCAGCAGCCAAGAAGGGGGATACACCGGGGAGCTGTTTTTT
CASSQEGGYTGELFF
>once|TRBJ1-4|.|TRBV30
TGTGCCTTCGACAGTGAAAAACTGTTTTTT
CAFDSEKLFF
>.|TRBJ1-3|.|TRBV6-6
TGTGCCAGCAGCCGGGGGGCCCCTGGAAACACCATATATTTT
CASSRGAPGNTIYF
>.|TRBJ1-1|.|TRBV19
TGTGCCAGTAGGTTGGCGGGGTATATGAACACTGAAGCTTTCTTT
CASRLAGYMNTEAFF
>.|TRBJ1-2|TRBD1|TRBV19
TGTGCCAGCTCGTTCTCTTGGACAGGGTTAAATGGCTACACCTTC
CASSFSWTGLNGYTF
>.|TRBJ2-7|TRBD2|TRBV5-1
TGCGCCAGCAGTCGGACTAGCGGCTCCTACGAGCAGTACTTC
CASSRTSGSYEQYF
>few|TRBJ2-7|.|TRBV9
TGTGCCAGCAGCGTAAGTGGAGAACCCGAGCAGTACTTC
CASSVSGEPEQYF
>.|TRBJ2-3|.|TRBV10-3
TGTGCCATCAGTGACGCAGCTAGGTCCCAAGATACGCAGTATTTT
CAISDAARSQDTQYF
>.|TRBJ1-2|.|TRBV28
TGTGCCAGCAGTCGCACTACAAGGGCACAGGGCTATGGCTACACCTTC
CASSRTTRAQGYGYTF
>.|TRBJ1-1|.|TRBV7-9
TGTGCCAGCATCCAAAATGGGGGGCTCACTGAAGCTTTCTTT
CASIQNGGLTEAFF
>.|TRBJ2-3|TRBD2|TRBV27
TGTGCCAGCAGTCTCTCCGGACTAGCGGCCCCCGGTACGCAGTATTTT
CASSLSGLAAPGTQYF
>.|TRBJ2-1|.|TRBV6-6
TGTGCCAGCAGTTCAAGAGATGAGCAGTTCTTC
CASSSRDEQFF
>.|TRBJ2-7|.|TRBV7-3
TGTGCCAGCAGCTTATCCCTCTCATATAGGTACGAGCAGTACTTC
CASSLSLSYRYEQYF
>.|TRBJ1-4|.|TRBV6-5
TGTGCCAGCAGTCCCTCAATCGGATCATGGCTGTTTTTT
CASSPSIGSWLFF
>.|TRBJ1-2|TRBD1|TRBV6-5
TGTGCCAGCAGTTACCATACGGGACAGGGATATCGGGGCTACACCTTC
CASSYHTGQGYRGYTF
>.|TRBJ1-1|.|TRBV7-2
TGTGCCAGCAGCCTCCGTCGAGAAGCTTTCTTT
CASSLRREAFF
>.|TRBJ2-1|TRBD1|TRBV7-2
TGTGCCAGCAGCTCGAGGGGGCTGGTCCGGAATGAGCAGTTCTTC
CASSSRGLVRNEQFF
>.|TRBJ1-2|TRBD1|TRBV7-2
TGTGCCAGCAGCTTTACAGGGGCTCGGGGCTACACCTTC
CASSFTGARGYTF
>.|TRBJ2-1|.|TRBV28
TGTGCCAGCAGTTTATCAGGACAGTTGAGCTCCTACAATGAGCAGTTCTTC
CASSLSGQLSSYNEQFF
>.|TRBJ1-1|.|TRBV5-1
TGCGCCAGCAGCTTGGAAGGGGAGGAAGCTTTCTTT
CASSLEGEEAFF
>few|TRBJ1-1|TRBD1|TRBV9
TGTGCCAGCAGCGTCCCAACAGGGGGAGTGACCACTGAAGCTTTCTTT
CASSVPTGGVTTEAFF
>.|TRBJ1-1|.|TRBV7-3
TGTGCCAGCAGCCCGAGCAGGGAGAACACTGAAGCTTTCTTT
CASSPSRENTEAFF
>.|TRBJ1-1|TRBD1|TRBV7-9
TGTGCCAGCAGCTTCTGGACAGGCCAGAACACTGAAGCTTTCTTT
CASSFWTGQNTEAFF
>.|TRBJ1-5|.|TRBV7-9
TGTGCCAGCAGCTCGGACACGGCCTATCAGCCCCAGCATTTT
CASSSDTAYQPQHF
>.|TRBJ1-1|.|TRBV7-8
TGTGCCAGCAGCGCCCCAGAAAGTGAAGCTTTCTTT
CASSAPESEAFF
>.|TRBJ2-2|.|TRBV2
TGTGCCAGCATAGGGGGGGCGCCCGGGGAGCTGTTTTTT
CASIGGAPGELFF
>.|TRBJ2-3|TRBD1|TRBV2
TGTGCCAGCAAGGGGGTTCGACAGGGGACAGATACGCAGTATTTT
CASKGVRQGTDTQYF
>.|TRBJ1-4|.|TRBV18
TGTGCCAGCTCACCACGGTCGCGGGCCGCAACTAATGAAAAACTGTTTTTT
CASSPRSRAATNEKLFF
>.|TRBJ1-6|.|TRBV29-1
TGCAGCGTCGCTCAGGGTGAGCGGGATTCACCCCTCCACTTT
CSVAQGERDSPLHF
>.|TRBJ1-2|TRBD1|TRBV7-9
TGTGCCAGCAGCTCCGGGACAGGGGAAGCTAACTATGGCTACACCTTC
CASSSGTGEANYGYTF
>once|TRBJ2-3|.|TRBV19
TGTGCCAGTAGTCACCCGCCTAGGACAGATACGCAGTATTTT
CASSHPPRTDTQYF